The rows below give T cell receptor beta chains drawn from one sample of a study of CD8 T cells in ankylosing spondylitis. TCRdb processed the 5' RACE reads anew with MiXCR; each CDR3 protein has one entry. This sample has nearly 250,000 distinct CDR3 sequences, with 32% found just once. The sample comprised blood, either unsorted or a sorted T cell fraction (not recorded which). These receptors were obtained from a male donor with ankylosing spondylitis or in good health (not recorded which). The CDR3 runs from the conserved cysteine through the conserved F or W. Fields, in order: J gene, clone size, D gene, V gene, CDR3 DNA, CDR3 protein. D genes are given only for firm matches. Expanded clones are given a class, and other clones once, few, many or no size at all.

>TRBJ2-3|few|.|TRBV7-2
TGTGCCAGCAGCCCAGGGGGGAGAGATGATACGCAGTATTTT
CASSPGGRDDTQYF
>TRBJ2-3|.|.|TRBV9
TGTGCCAGCAGCCCGAACCTCAAACGGGACTCAGGCACAGATACGCAGTATTTT
CASSPNLKRDSGTDTQYF
>TRBJ2-7|few|TRBD1|TRBV29-1
TGCAGCGGACAGACAGGGGGTACCTACGAGCAGTACTTC
CSGQTGGTYEQYF
>TRBJ1-2|few|.|TRBV5-6
TGTGCCAGCAGCTTGGTGAGCAGCCCGCGGTATGGCTACACCTTC
CASSLVSSPRYGYTF
>TRBJ2-3|.|.|TRBV5-1
TGCGCCAGCAGCTTGGTACAGGCGGGCCATACGCAGTATTTT
CASSLVQAGHTQYF
>TRBJ1-2|few|TRBD1|TRBV15
TGTGCCACCAGCAGCCCCTATGGACAGGGTACTAACTATGGCTACACCTTC
CATSSPYGQGTNYGYTF
>TRBJ2-4|.|.|TRBV5-5
TGTGCCAGCAGCCTGCCTGGGGGACTAGCCAAAAACATTCAGTACTTC
CASSLPGGLAKNIQYF
>TRBJ2-5|few|.|TRBV20-1
TGCAGTGCTAGAGAGTCCGGGGGCCCCGTACAAGAGACCCAGTACTTC
CSARESGGPVQETQYF
>TRBJ2-5|few|.|TRBV20-1
TGCAGTGCTAGAGATCGTGGGGGCGTTGGGACCCAGTACTTC
CSARDRGGVGTQYF
>TRBJ1-1|many|TRBD1|TRBV20-1
TGCAGTGCTAGAGATGGGGACAGGGACACTGAAGCTTTCTTT
CSARDGDRDTEAFF
>TRBJ2-1|.|.|TRBV3-1
TGTGCCAGCAGCCAGGGGGAGAGCTCCTACAATGAGCAGTTCTTC
CASSQGESSYNEQFF
>TRBJ2-7|few|.|TRBV7-9
TGTGCCAGCAGCTTACGGATTTTGGGTGGTTCCTACGAGCAGTACTTC
CASSLRILGGSYEQYF
>TRBJ1-1|few|.|TRBV6-1
TGTGCCAGCAGTCTCCACGGGGCCAACACTGAAGCTTTCTTT
CASSLHGANTEAFF
>TRBJ1-2|few|.|TRBV7-2
TGTGCCAGCACCCGAACAGCGAACTATGGCTACACCTTC
CASTRTANYGYTF
>TRBJ1-6|few|.|TRBV10-3
TGTGCCATCAGTGAGTCGGCCGCTGGGGACCCCCTCCACTTT
CAISESAAGDPLHF
>TRBJ2-3|.|TRBD2|TRBV5-4
TGTGCCAGCAGCTTGGCGGGCGGGGGGAAAGTAGATACGCAGTATTTT
CASSLAGGGKVDTQYF
>TRBJ1-2|.|.|TRBV7-8
TGTGCCAGCAGCCTTTGGGCAGGGTATGGCTATGGCTACACCTTC
CASSLWAGYGYGYTF
>TRBJ2-2|.|.|TRBV28
TGTGCCAGCAGGGTAGCAGTTACCGGGGAGCTGTTTTTT
CASRVAVTGELFF
>TRBJ2-5|few|.|TRBV5-5
TGTGCCAGCAGCTTGGTAGGGAGTCAAGAGACCCAGTACTTC
CASSLVGSQETQYF
>TRBJ1-1|.|.|TRBV12-3/TRBV12-4
TGTGCCAGCAGTTTAGAAATTGAAGCTTTCTTT
CASSLEIEAFF
>TRBJ1-2|.|.|TRBV27
TGTGCCAGTAGACCCAGTTTGAACTATGGCTACACCTTC
CASRPSLNYGYTF
>TRBJ2-5|.|.|TRBV29-1
TGCAGCGTTGACGTACAAGAGACCCAGTACTTC
CSVDVQETQYF
>TRBJ1-6|many|.|TRBV10-2
TGCGCCAGCAGTGAGGCAGCACTCTCCTATAATTCACCCCTCCACTTT
CASSEAALSYNSPLHF
>TRBJ1-1|few|.|TRBV2
TGTGCCAGCAGTGTAGGGAGGGATACTGAAGCTTTCTTT
CASSVGRDTEAFF
>TRBJ2-5|.|.|TRBV12-3/TRBV12-4
TGTGCCAGCAGCCAAGCGTTGGCCTCCCAAGAGACCCAGTACTTC
CASSQALASQETQYF
>TRBJ1-2|.|.|TRBV20-1
TGCAGTGCTAGCCCGCTTGGGGGGGCCTATGGCTACACCTTC
CSASPLGGAYGYTF
>TRBJ2-1|.|.|TRBV10-3
TGTGCCATCAGTGGGGACGGGGAAGGCTCCTACAATGAGCAGTTCTTC
CAISGDGEGSYNEQFF
>TRBJ2-7|.|.|TRBV5-1
TGCGCCAGCAGCTTGGTTGCAGGGGACGCCTACGAGCAGTACTTC
CASSLVAGDAYEQYF
>TRBJ2-5|few|TRBD1|TRBV6-1
TGTGCCAGCACCTGGGGGGGGACAGGGGTAGAGACCCAGTACTTC
CASTWGGTGVETQYF
>TRBJ2-7|few|.|TRBV5-5
TGTGCCAGCGGGGGACCCTACGAGCAGTACTTC
CASGGPYEQYF
>TRBJ2-5|.|.|TRBV28
TGTGCCAGCAGTTTATCTTGGGGGGCGGGCCCTTTGGGAGAGACCCAGTACTTC
CASSLSWGAGPLGETQYF
>TRBJ1-5|.|.|TRBV6-1
TGTGCCAGCAGTGAAAATGACAGAAGGCATTTT
CASSENDRRHF
>TRBJ1-1|.|.|TRBV6-6
TGTGCCAGCAGTTACTCACAGGGATCCGAAGCTTTCTTT
CASSYSQGSEAFF
>TRBJ1-2|.|.|TRBV29-1
TGCAGCGTTGAACCAACAGGCTTAGCTAACTATGGCTACACCTTC
CSVEPTGLANYGYTF
>TRBJ2-3|.|.|TRBV10-3
TGTGCCATCAGTGTACAAAGCACAGATACGCAGTATTTT
CAISVQSTDTQYF
>TRBJ1-1|.|.|TRBV20-1
TGCAGTGCTAGACAGGGATTTACTGAAGCTTTCTTT
CSARQGFTEAFF
>TRBJ1-6|many|TRBD1|TRBV20-1
TGCAGTGCTAGTCTTCCGGGACAGGCTAATTCACCCCTCCACTTT
CSASLPGQANSPLHF
>TRBJ2-5|.|.|TRBV20-1
TGCAGTGCTAGTTTCAGGGAAGAGACCCAGTACTTC
CSASFREETQYF
>TRBJ2-7|.|.|TRBV12-3/TRBV12-4
TGTGCCAGCAGTTTGACATTTTCCTACGAGCAGTACTTC
CASSLTFSYEQYF
>TRBJ1-2|few|.|TRBV20-1
TGCAGTGCTAGAGATTGGACAGTGGGCTATGGCTACACCTTC
CSARDWTVGYGYTF
>TRBJ2-1|.|.|TRBV29-1
TGCAGCGTTGTACTCGGCCTCTCCTACACTGAGCAGTTCTTC
CSVVLGLSYTEQFF
>TRBJ2-1|.|TRBD2|TRBV7-8
TGTGCCAGCAGCTCAATTAGCGGGGGGGCGCTAACCTACAATGAGCAGTTCTTC
CASSSISGGALTYNEQFF
>TRBJ1-2|few|TRBD1|TRBV4-2
TGTGCCAGCAGCCAAGGGACAGGGTATGGCTACACCTTC
CASSQGTGYGYTF
>TRBJ2-4|.|TRBD1|TRBV13
TGTGCCAGCAGCTTCGGGACAGGGAGAAACATTCAGTACTTC
CASSFGTGRNIQYF
>TRBJ2-1|few|.|TRBV11-2
TGTGCCAGCAGCTTAGATTTAGGGTTCGATGAGCAGTTCTTC
CASSLDLGFDEQFF
>TRBJ2-7|few|TRBD1|TRBV20-1
TGCAGTGCTAGAGCTCGGACAGGGGCCACCTACGAGCAGTACTTC
CSARARTGATYEQYF
>TRBJ1-3|.|.|TRBV11-2
TGTGCCAGCAGCTTAGGACAGAGCTCTGGAAACACCATATATTTT
CASSLGQSSGNTIYF
>TRBJ1-1|.|.|TRBV4-2
TGTGCCAGCAGCCAAGGCGACAGATCCGAAGCTTTCTTT
CASSQGDRSEAFF